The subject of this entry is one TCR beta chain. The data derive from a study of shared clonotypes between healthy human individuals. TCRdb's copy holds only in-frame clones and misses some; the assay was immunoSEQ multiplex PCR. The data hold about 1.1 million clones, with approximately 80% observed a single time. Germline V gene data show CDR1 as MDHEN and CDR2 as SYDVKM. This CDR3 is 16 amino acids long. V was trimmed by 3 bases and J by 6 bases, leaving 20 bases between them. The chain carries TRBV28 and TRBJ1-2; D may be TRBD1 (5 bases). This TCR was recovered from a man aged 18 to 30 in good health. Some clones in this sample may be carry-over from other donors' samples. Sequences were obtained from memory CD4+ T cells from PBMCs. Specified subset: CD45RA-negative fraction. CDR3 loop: CASSFVGRRDFNGYTF. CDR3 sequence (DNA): TGTGCCAGCAGTTTTGTCGGTCGAAGGGACTTCAATGGCTACACCTTC.